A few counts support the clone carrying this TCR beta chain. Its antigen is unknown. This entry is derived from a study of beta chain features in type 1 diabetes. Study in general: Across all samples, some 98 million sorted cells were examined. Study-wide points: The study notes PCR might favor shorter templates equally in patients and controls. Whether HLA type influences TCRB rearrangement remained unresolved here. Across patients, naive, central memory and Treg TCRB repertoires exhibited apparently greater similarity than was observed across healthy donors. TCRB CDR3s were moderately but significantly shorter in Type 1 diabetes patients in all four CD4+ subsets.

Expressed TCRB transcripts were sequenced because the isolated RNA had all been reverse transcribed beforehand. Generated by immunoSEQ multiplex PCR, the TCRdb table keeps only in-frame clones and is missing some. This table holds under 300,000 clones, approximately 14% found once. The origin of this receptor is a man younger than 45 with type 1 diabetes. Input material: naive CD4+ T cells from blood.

The CDR3 region is CAISAEGYEQYF. DNA for the CDR3: TGTGCCATCAGTGCGGAGGGTTACGAGCAGTACTTC. The chain combines TRBV10-3 with TRBJ2-7; perhaps TRBD2 as D (6 bases). The V gene's germline CDR1 is ENHRY and CDR2 SYGVKD. The CDR3 extends over 12 amino acids. Trimming took off 4 bases at V and 4 bases at J, with 8 bases between the two ends.